These 2 T cell receptor beta chains were all obtained from the same sample, sequenced in a study of human T cells and chemical hapten exposure. Each CDR3 protein gets one entry after TCRdb re-called the RACE reads with MiXCR. The sample comprises roughly 120,000 distinct CDR3 sequences, about 12% of which are singletons, and roughly 1.5% rests with the top ten. The sample's time point: patch test 1, 2 weeks after DPC sensitization. The sample's treatment: therapeutic diphenylcyclopropenone sensitization with weekly scalp DPC. The input for sequencing was whole blood, taken in connection with sensitization to the hapten diphenylcyclopropenone (DPC). These receptors were obtained from a woman aged 45-65 years with alopecia areata. Some clones in this sample may be carry-over from other donors' samples.

This clonotype has just a few counts. The genes are TRBV28 and TRBJ2-1; D is perhaps TRBD1 (5 bases). V gave up 2 bases and J gave up 7 bases, with 12 bases separating them. This CDR3 comprises 14 residues. The germline V gene encodes CDR1 MDHEN and CDR2 SYDVKM. The DNA for the CDR3 is TGTGCCAGCAGTTTAAGTTCAGGGTTGAATGAGCAGTTCTTC. It codes for CASSLSSGLNEQFF.

There are a few counts of this clonotype. The V and J genes are TRBV20-1 and TRBJ2-3; 11 bases line up with TRBD2. The CDR3 is made up of 17 amino acids. The V segment lost 0 bases and the J segment 5 bases; nucleotides outside the gene matches: 10. Germline V gene sequence: CDR1 DFQATT, CDR2 SNEGSKA (reference sequence). This chain's CDR3 is CSARDLLIAGGRDTQYF. The CDR3 nucleotides are TGCAGTGCTAGAGACCTCCTCATAGCGGGGGGGCGAGATACGCAGTATTTT.